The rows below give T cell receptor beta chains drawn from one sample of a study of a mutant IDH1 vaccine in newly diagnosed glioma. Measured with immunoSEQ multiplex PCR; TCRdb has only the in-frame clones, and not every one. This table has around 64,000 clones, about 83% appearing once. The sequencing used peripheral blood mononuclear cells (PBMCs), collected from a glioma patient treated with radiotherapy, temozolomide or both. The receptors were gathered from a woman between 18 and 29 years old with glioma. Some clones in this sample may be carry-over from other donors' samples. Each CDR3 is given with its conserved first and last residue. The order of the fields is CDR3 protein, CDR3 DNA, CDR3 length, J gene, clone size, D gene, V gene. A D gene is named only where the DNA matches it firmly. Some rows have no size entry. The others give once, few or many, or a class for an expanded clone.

CASRRPGGSYGYTF	TGTGCCAGCAGACGACCGGGGGGCTCCTATGGCTACACCTTC	14	TRBJ1-2	NA	NA	TRBV6-5
CAWSGPGGEVPQHF	TGTGCCTGGAGTGGGCCAGGCGGGGAGGTGCCCCAGCATTTT	14	TRBJ1-5	few	NA	TRBV30
CSVATGPTNYGYTF	TGCAGCGTCGCGACAGGGCCGACTAACTATGGCTACACCTTC	14	TRBJ1-2	NA	TRBD1	TRBV29-1
CSVDPVTPIGYTF	TGCAGCGTCGATCCTGTGACCCCTATTGGCTACACCTTC	13	TRBJ1-2	NA	NA	TRBV29-1
CASSHGQGNKGYEQYF	TGTGCCAGCAGTCATGGGCAGGGAAACAAAGGGTACGAGCAGTACTTC	16	TRBJ2-7	NA	NA	TRBV9
CASITDESNYGYTF	TGTGCCAGCATAACAGACGAGTCTAACTATGGCTACACCTTC	14	TRBJ1-2	NA	NA	TRBV2
CASSVHGTVNTEAFF	TGTGCCAGCAGCGTTCACGGGACAGTGAACACTGAAGCTTTCTTT	15	TRBJ1-1	NA	TRBD1	TRBV9
CASSAGTGGGFNEQFF	TGCGCCAGCAGCGCCGGTACAGGCGGGGGATTCAATGAGCAGTTCTTC	16	TRBJ2-1	NA	TRBD2	TRBV4-1
CASSFRQAGAEKLFF	TGCGCCAGCAGCTTTCGACAGGCCGGGGCTGAAAAACTGTTTTTT	15	TRBJ1-4	NA	NA	TRBV5-1
CASSAGTGIGNQPQHF	TGTGCCAGCAGTGCCGGGACAGGGATAGGCAATCAGCCCCAGCATTTT	16	TRBJ1-5	NA	TRBD1	TRBV6-1
CASSLGGTYEQYF	TGTGCCAGCAGCCTAGGTGGGACCTACGAGCAGTACTTC	13	TRBJ2-7	once	NA	TRBV6-5
CATRGTGPQHF	TGTGCCACCCGAGGGACAGGGCCCCAGCATTTT	11	TRBJ1-5	NA	TRBD1	TRBV6-1
CASSQDGSNQPQHF	TGTGCCAGCAGCCAGGACGGGAGCAATCAGCCCCAGCATTTT	14	TRBJ1-5	few	NA	TRBV5-4
CASSQVSPYSPLHF	TGTGCCAGCAGCCAAGTCAGCCCTTATTCACCCCTCCACTTT	14	TRBJ1-6	NA	NA	TRBV14
CASSLARLQDDYEQYF	TGTGCCAGCAGCTTGGCGAGGTTGCAGGACGACTACGAGCAGTACTTC	16	TRBJ2-7	NA	NA	TRBV5-4
CASRSGGLAGVSDTQYF	TGCGCCAGCCGCTCAGGGGGACTAGCGGGAGTGTCAGATACGCAGTATTTT	17	TRBJ2-3	NA	TRBD2	TRBV4-1
CASSRGTDNSPLHF	TGCGCCAGCAGCCGCGGGACTGATAATTCACCCCTCCACTTT	14	TRBJ1-6	NA	NA	TRBV4-1
CASSRGTSGGADTQYF	TGTGCCAGCAGCCGCGGGACTAGCGGGGGGGCAGATACGCAGTATTTT	16	TRBJ2-3	NA	TRBD2	TRBV7-2
CASSLGNQPQHF	TGTGCCAGCAGCTTGGGGAATCAGCCCCAGCATTTT	12	TRBJ1-5	NA	NA	TRBV5-5
CASSFRTGVNSPLHF	TGTGCCAGCAGCTTCCGGACAGGGGTGAATTCACCCCTCCACTTT	15	TRBJ1-6	NA	TRBD1	TRBV5-6
CASSPGTLGYTF	TGTGCCAGCAGCCCCGGGACCTTAGGCTACACCTTC	12	TRBJ1-2	NA	NA	TRBV14
CASSLEGVPNYGYTF	TGCGCCAGCAGCTTGGAGGGAGTCCCTAACTATGGCTACACCTTC	15	TRBJ1-2	NA	NA	TRBV5-1
CASSLGGAGNEQFF	TGTGCCAGCAGCTTGGGGGGGGCGGGCAATGAGCAGTTCTTC	14	TRBJ2-1	NA	NA	TRBV5-4
CASSQPGTVASTDTQYF	TGCGCCAGCAGCCAACCCGGGACAGTGGCGAGCACAGATACGCAGTATTTT	17	TRBJ2-3	NA	TRBD1	TRBV4-1
CASSIGRGRSSYNEQFF	TGTGCCAGTAGTATCGGGCGGGGGCGCAGCTCCTACAATGAGCAGTTCTTC	17	TRBJ2-1	NA	NA	TRBV19
CASIRASETQYF	TGTGCCAGCATCCGAGCGTCGGAGACCCAGTACTTC	12	TRBJ2-5	NA	NA	TRBV2